These 27 T cell receptor beta chains were all obtained from the same sample, sequenced in a study of radiotherapy plus CTLA-4 blockade in lung cancer. The protocol was immunoSEQ multiplex PCR, while the TCRdb copy is restricted to in-frame clones and leaves out a portion. This sample has 55,000 to 85,000 clones; less than 85% occur once, and the top ten carry approximately 16%. This specimen consisted of peripheral blood, obtained from a patient treated with radiotherapy plus ipilimumab. Receptors originate from a human donor with non-small cell lung cancer whose response to radiotherapy plus ipilimumab could not be evaluated. Some clones in this sample may be carry-over from other donors' samples.

The J gene is TRBJ1-6, the V gene TRBV2, with 7 bases lining up with TRBD1. This CDR3 has 13 residues. Germline V CDR1 and CDR2: SNHLY, FYNNEI. Germline trimming cut 6 bases from V and 7 bases from J; bases unmatched to any gene: 3. CDR3 in DNA: TGTGCCAGCAGGACAGGGTGGAATTCACCCCTCCACTTT. It encodes CASRTGWNSPLHF.

On this clone: Germline is not matched at one junction end, which may reflect a read error. The chain uses TRBV6-1 and TRBJ1-5; 7 positions match TRBD1. This CDR3 is built from 14 residues. CDR1 is MNHNS and CDR2 is SASEGT in the germline V gene. The CDR3: CASREGGAYQPQHF. For the CDR3, the DNA is TGTGCCAGCAGAGAAGGGGGCGCTTATCAGCCCCAGCATTTT.

This clone was seen only a few times. The chain employs TRBV5-4 and TRBJ2-7; D might be TRBD1 (6 bases). The CDR3 is 15 amino acids. CDR1 is SGHNT, CDR2 YYREEE, per germline (reference sequence). The V gene lost 2 bases and the J gene lost 9 bases, with 21 bases spanning the gap. The CDR3 reads CASSLAAVMTGGQYF. CDR3 nucleotides: TGTGCCAGCAGCTTAGCGGCCGTTATGACAGGCGGGCAGTACTTC.

The V call is TRBV2, the J call TRBJ2-5, with 8 nucleotides matching TRBD2. Germline V gives CDR1 SNHLY, CDR2 FYNNEI. Unmatched junction bases numbered 5, after V lost 6 bases and J lost 5 bases. The CDR3 loop spans 13 amino acids. Written as DNA, the CDR3 is TGTGCCAGCAGGTCGGGGGGGCATGAGACCCAGTACTTC. Translated, it gives CASRSGGHETQYF.

The gene calls are TRBV19 and TRBJ1-1; D is undetermined. The CDR3 spans 14 residues. V gave up 4 bases and J gave up 4 bases, with 13 bases separating them. Germline CDR1 and CDR2: LNHDA and SQIVND (reference sequence). The CDR3 loop is CASSTPGRGTEAFF. The CDR3 bases are TGTGCCAGTAGTACCCCCGGCAGAGGCACTGAAGCTTTCTTT.

The chain is built from TRBV28 and TRBJ2-2, with D perhaps matching TRBD1 (6 bases). The ends were cut back, 6 bases at V and 4 bases at J, with 12 bases in the middle. This CDR3 region has 14 residues. Germline CDR1 MDHEN, CDR2 SYDVKM. CDR3 DNA: TGTGCCAGCAGAGAGACAGGTCCCACCGGGGAGCTGTTTTTT. Its translation is CASRETGPTGELFF.

This chain uses TRBV5-1 with TRBJ2-7; 9 nucleotides align to TRBD1. CDR1 is SGHRS and CDR2 is YFSETQ in the germline V gene. V dropped 3 bases and J dropped 4; count of bases not matched to a gene: 11. The CDR3 length is 16 residues. CDR3 in DNA: TGCGCCAGCAGCTCCCCTGAAGAGACAGGGGGTTACGAGCAGTACTTC. Amino acids: CASSSPEETGGYEQYF.

This sequence joins TRBV6-6 and TRBJ2-7; maybe TRBD2 (5 bases). Germline CDR1 reads MNHNY; CDR2 reads SVGAGI (reference sequence). CDR3 size: 12 residues. V gave up 2 bases and J gave up 7 bases, with 9 bases separating them. The CDR3 DNA follows: TGTGCCAGCAGTTACGAGGGTTGGGAGCAGTACTTC. Its protein is CASSYEGWEQYF.

The V and J genes are TRBV5-4 and TRBJ2-3; 7 bases match TRBD1. V lost 7 bases to trimming and J lost 2 bases; unmatched junction nucleotides: 7. The CDR3 runs to 14 residues. The V gene's germline CDR1 is SGHNT and CDR2 YYREEE (reference sequence). CDR3 in amino acids: CASGTGTATDTQYF. The CDR3 DNA reads as TGTGCCAGCGGCACCGGGACAGCCACAGATACGCAGTATTTT.

This rearrangement joins TRBV7-9 to TRBJ2-2; maybe TRBD1 (5 bases). The CDR3 has 19 amino acids. V was pared by 8 bases and J by 6 bases, with 31 bases between. CDR1 and CDR2 (germline): SEHNR, FQNEAQ (reference sequence). This CDR3 reads CASVSFRKQVSHAPGELFF. CDR3 coding DNA: TGTGCCAGCGTATCCTTCCGAAAACAGGTCTCCCATGCCCCCGGGGAGCTGTTTTTT.

By frequency in the sample, this clone is medium-sized. The chain couples TRBV5-1 to TRBJ1-3; D is undetermined. CDR1 and CDR2 (germline): SGHRS, YFSETQ. The CDR3 contains 15 residues. Trimming left V 1 base short and J 0 bases short, with 8 bases between. The CDR3 bases are TGCGCCAGCAGCTTGTACGGTAGCTCTGGAAACACCATATATTTT. It codes for CASSLYGSSGNTIYF.

The genes are TRBV27 and TRBJ2-1; 12 bases align to TRBD2. V was pared by 6 bases and J by 2 bases, with 11 bases of the junction left unmatched. The CDR3 sequence is 18 residues long. Germline V gives CDR1 MNHEY, CDR2 SMNVEV (reference sequence). CDR3 sequence: CASRRLAGATTAYNEQFF. In DNA, the CDR3 is TGTGCCAGCAGACGACTAGCGGGGGCCACTACTGCCTACAATGAGCAGTTCTTC.

Here the CDR3 DNA reads TGTGCCAGCTCACCAGCGGGGCTGAACACTGAAGCTTTCTTT. Its translation is CASSPAGLNTEAFF. The J gene is TRBJ1-1, the V gene TRBV18, with TRBD1 as a possible D gene (5 bases). This CDR3 is 14 amino acids long. The V and J ends lost 2 bases and 0 bases respectively, with 7 bases between them. CDR1 and CDR2 from the germline V gene are KGHSH and LQKENI. Full variable domain (outside the CDR3, taken from reference TRBV18 and TRBJ1-1): NAGVMQNPRHLVRRRGQEARLRCSPMKGHSHVYWYRQLPEEGLKFMVYLQKENIIDESGMPKERFSAEFPKEGPSILRIQQVVRGDSAAYFCASSPAGLNTEAFFGQGTRLTVV.

The chain links TRBV6-5 to TRBJ1-2; 9 nucleotides align to TRBD1. The CDR3 contains 14 residues. The V gene end was trimmed by 4 bases and the J gene end by 4 bases; junction bases not matched to a gene: 4. Germline CDR1 reads MNHEY; CDR2 reads SVGAGI. The CDR3 coding sequence is TGTGCCAGCAGTTCGGGACAGGGATCCTATGGCTACACCTTC. Amino acid sequence: CASSSGQGSYGYTF.

This chain's CDR3 is CASSLSLPDTQYF. DNA for the CDR3: TGTGCCAGCAGTCTGTCCCTCCCGGATACGCAGTATTTT. The chain is built from TRBV2 and TRBJ2-3, with no clear D. The CDR3 has 13 amino acids. The germline CDR1 and CDR2 sequences are SNHLY and FYNNEI. Trimming took off 5 bases at V and 6 bases at J, with 12 bases between the two ends. Complete variable domain (other parts from reference TRBV2 and TRBJ2-3): EPEVTQTPSHQVTQMGQEVILRCVPISNHLYFYWYRQILGQKVEFLVSFYNNEISEKSEIFDDQFSVERPDGSNFTLKIRSTKLEDSAMYFCASSLSLPDTQYFGPGTRLTVL.

The chain employs TRBV28 and TRBJ1-1, with a tentative D call TRBD1 (6 bases). This CDR3 region has 14 residues. CDR1 is MDHEN and CDR2 is SYDVKM in the germline V gene. Trimming stripped 9 bases from V and 1 base from J, with 15 bases between. For the CDR3, the DNA is TGTGCCAGTATCCCGGGACATCCGAACACTGAAGCTTTCTTT. It specifies CASIPGHPNTEAFF.

This clone was counted a few times. This chain uses TRBV6-1 with TRBJ2-1; 7 nucleotides align to TRBD1. The germline CDR1 and CDR2 sequences are MNHNS and SASEGT. The CDR3 has 14 residues. J gave up 4 bases and V 8 bases, and 8 bases lay outside the gene matches. The CDR3 nucleotides read TGTGCCAGCCTTGACAGGGAACGATACAATGAGCAGTTCTTC. This encodes CASLDRERYNEQFF.

This clone has only a few counts. The chain combines TRBV5-4 with TRBJ2-7; 8 positions match TRBD2. V lost 1 base to trimming and J lost 6 bases; unmatched junction nucleotides: 6. The germline V gene encodes CDR1 SGHNT and CDR2 YYREEE (reference sequence). CDR3 length: 14 amino acids. The CDR3 DNA follows: TGTGCCAGCAGCTTGAGCGGGGGTGGTGGCGAGCAGTACTTC. Protein: CASSLSGGGGEQYF. Full variable domain (outside the CDR3, taken from reference TRBV5-4 and TRBJ2-7): ETGVTQSPTHLIKTRGQQVTLRCSSQSGHNTVSWYQQALGQGPQFIFQYYREEENGRGNFPPRFSGLQFPNYSSELNVNALELDDSALYLCASSLSGGGGEQYFGPGTRLTVT.

This chain joins TRBV5-4 and TRBJ1-4; D is undetermined. CDR3 length: 14 amino acids. Per germline, CDR1 SGHNT and CDR2 YYREEE (reference sequence). V lost 7 bases, J lost 2 bases, and 12 bases lay in between. The CDR3 is CASASGGTNEKLFF. The CDR3, as DNA: TGTGCCAGCGCATCGGGAGGGACTAATGAAAAACTGTTTTTT.

This sequence joins TRBV28 and TRBJ1-3; 10 bases match TRBD1. This CDR3 has 16 amino acids. CDR1 and CDR2 (germline): MDHEN, SYDVKM. The V gene end was trimmed by 5 bases and the J gene end by 0 bases; junction bases not matched to a gene: 4. The CDR3 sequence is CASSKTGGISGNTIYF. The CDR3, as DNA: TGTGCCAGCAGTAAGACAGGGGGCATCTCTGGAAACACCATATATTTT.

J is TRBJ1-6 and V is TRBV9, with D maybe TRBD1 (6 bases). There are 14 residues in the CDR3. The V end was cut by 3 bases, the J end by 10 bases, with 14 bases between. In germline, CDR1 is SGDLS, CDR2 YYNGEE. The CDR3 region has the DNA TGTGCCAGCAGCGGAACAGGGTCTCACTCACCCCTCCACTTT. This gives the protein CASSGTGSHSPLHF.

The J gene is TRBJ1-2, the V gene TRBV6-1; D may be TRBD1 (6 bases). V was cut by 4 bases and J by 0 bases, with 9 bases left in between. CDR1 is MNHNS and CDR2 is SASEGT in the germline V gene. CDR3 length: 14 residues. As DNA, the CDR3 is TGTGCCAGCAGTGTACAGGGTTCTAACTATGGCTACACCTTC. Translation: CASSVQGSNYGYTF.

In DNA form, the CDR3 reads TGTGCCAGTAGTATCATGGACTCCCTCCCACGAGAGCAGTACTTC. Translating it yields CASSIMDSLPREQYF. The genes are TRBV19 and TRBJ2-7, with a possible D match to TRBD2 (5 bases). CDR1 and CDR2 (germline): LNHDA, SQIVND (reference sequence). CDR3 length: 15 amino acids. V dropped 3 bases and J dropped 7 bases, with 19 bases sitting between them.

This clone was seen a single time. V is TRBV7-8 and J is TRBJ2-7; 9 bases agree with TRBD2. The CDR3 spans 16 residues. The V segment lost 1 base and the J segment 3 bases; nucleotides outside the gene matches: 7. Germline CDR1 and CDR2: SGHVS and FQNEAQ. The CDR3 is CASSLGGSGRYYEQYF. The CDR3 nucleotides read TGTGCCAGCAGCTTAGGGGGTAGCGGGAGATACTACGAGCAGTACTTC.

The genes are TRBV6-5 and TRBJ1-1; 12 bases fit TRBD1. V was pared by 4 bases and J by 8 bases, with 5 bases of the junction left unmatched. Germline CDR1 MNHEY, CDR2 SVGAGI. This CDR3 is 14 amino acids long. In DNA, the CDR3 is TGTGCCAGCAGTTCGAGGGACAGGGGGCCCGAAGCTTTCTTT. Protein: CASSSRDRGPEAFF.

This clone was observed a single time. V gene TRBV6-1 combines with J gene TRBJ1-1, with TRBD1 identical over 9 bases. CDR3 length equals 17 residues. The germline V gene encodes CDR1 MNHNS and CDR2 SASEGT. V trimming: 3 bases; J trimming: 0 bases; junction bases outside the gene matches: 8. The chain's CDR3 is CASSDINRGPMNTEAFF. The CDR3 nucleotides are TGTGCCAGCAGTGACATTAACAGGGGGCCCATGAACACTGAAGCTTTCTTT.

V and J are TRBV20-1 and TRBJ2-5; no firm D call. CDR1 is DFQATT and CDR2 is SNEGSKA in the germline V gene (reference sequence). Trimming left V 4 bases short and J 4 bases short, with 7 bases between. This CDR3 contains 11 residues. CDR3 sequence (DNA): TGCAGTGCTAATCGAGGAGAGACCCAGTACTTC. This encodes CSANRGETQYF.